The 5 T cell receptor beta chains given below trace back to one sample, sequenced in a study of T cells expressing NK-cell markers. Reprocessing the 5' RACE reads, TCRdb reports a single entry for every CDR3 protein and omits DNA. Its clone listing holds about 150,000 distinct CDR3 sequences. Input material: blood T cells: a sorted CD56 or NKG2C T cell subset, CD4+ or CD8+ T cells, or bulk PBMC T cells (not recorded which). Receptors originate from a woman in her 50s in good health.

This rearrangement joins TRBV7-2 to TRBJ2-1; the D call from TCRdb, TRBD1, cannot be confirmed without DNA. Germline CDR1 SGHTA, CDR2 FQGNSA. This CDR3 has 14 amino acids. CDR3 sequence reads: CASSFPPPGNEQFF.

The genes are TRBV11-2 and TRBJ2-1; the TCRdb call, TRBD1, lacks DNA for checking. Germline loops: CDR1 SGHAT, CDR2 FQNNGV. This CDR3 contains 15 residues. This CDR3 is CASSLVGGLGDEQFF.

The rearrangement links TRBV3-1 to TRBJ1-4. Per the germline V gene, CDR1 is LGHDT and CDR2 is YNNKEL (reference sequence). CDR3 length equals 17 residues. The CDR3 loop reads CASSQDTDRSTNEKLFF.

The gene calls are TRBV7-7 and TRBJ2-1; TCRdb lists TRBD2, though no DNA is available to test this call. The germline V gene encodes CDR1 SSHAT and CDR2 FNYEAQ (reference sequence). The CDR3 sequence is 20 residues long. CDR3 in amino acids: CASSSFSGLRTSGRPDEQFF.

V gene TRBV20-1 combines with J gene TRBJ2-1; lacking DNA, the TRBD1 call made by TCRdb goes unchecked. Germline V gene lookup returns CDR1 DFQATT and CDR2 SNEGSKA (reference sequence). There are 16 residues in the CDR3. This chain's CDR3 is CSARDPTPDRGNEQFF.